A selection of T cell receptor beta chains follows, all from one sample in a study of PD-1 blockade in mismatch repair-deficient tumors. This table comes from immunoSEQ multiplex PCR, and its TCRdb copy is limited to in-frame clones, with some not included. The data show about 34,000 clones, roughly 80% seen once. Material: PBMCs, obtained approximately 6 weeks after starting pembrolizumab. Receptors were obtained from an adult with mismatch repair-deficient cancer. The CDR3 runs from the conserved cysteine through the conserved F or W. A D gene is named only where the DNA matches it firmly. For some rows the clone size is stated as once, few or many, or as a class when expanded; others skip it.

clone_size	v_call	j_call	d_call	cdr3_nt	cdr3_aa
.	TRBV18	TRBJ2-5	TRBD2	TGTGCCAGCTCACCGCCCGGCGGAGGGAGGGCAAAGCAAGAGACCCAGTACTTC	CASSPPGGGRAKQETQYF
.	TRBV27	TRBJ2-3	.	TGTGCCAGCAGTTTAGTGAGCTCTAGCACAGATACGCAGTATTTT	CASSLVSSSTDTQYF
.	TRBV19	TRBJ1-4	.	TGTGCCAGTAGTACCCTGGACAGTTATAATGAAAAACTGTTTTTT	CASSTLDSYNEKLFF
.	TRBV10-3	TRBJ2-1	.	TGTGCCATCACAGAGGGTTCCTACAATGAGCAGTTCTTC	CAITEGSYNEQFF
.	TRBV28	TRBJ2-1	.	TGTGCCAGCAGTTTTATTCCCCTCAATGAGCAGTTCTTC	CASSFIPLNEQFF
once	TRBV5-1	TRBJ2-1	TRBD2	TGCGCCAGCAGCTTGGGCCTAGCGGGATTCAATGAGCAGTTCTTC	CASSLGLAGFNEQFF
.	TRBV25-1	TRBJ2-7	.	TGTGCCAGCAGTGACTACCCAATGCGGCACGAGCAGTACTTC	CASSDYPMRHEQYF
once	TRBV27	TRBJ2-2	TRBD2	TGTGCCAGCAGTCCCCTAGCGGGAGGGCCAGGCACCGGGGAGCTGTTTTTT	CASSPLAGGPGTGELFF
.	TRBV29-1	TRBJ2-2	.	TGCAGCGTTGAAGATTGGCCAGGGGGGACCGGGGAGCTGTTTTTT	CSVEDWPGGTGELFF
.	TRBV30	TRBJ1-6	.	TGTGCCTGGGCCTCCGGGATCCTGTATAATTCACCCCTCCACTTT	CAWASGILYNSPLHF
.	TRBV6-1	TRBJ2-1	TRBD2	TGTGCCAGCAGTGGACAGCCGGGAGGGCTCTACAATGAGCAGTTCTTC	CASSGQPGGLYNEQFF
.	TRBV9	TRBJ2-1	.	TGTGCCAGCAGCGTCCAGGGTGGAACTGAGCAGTTCTTC	CASSVQGGTEQFF
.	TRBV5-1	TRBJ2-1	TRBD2	TGCGCCAGCAGCTTGAGGACTAGCGGGAGCCCCAATGAGCAGTTCTTC	CASSLRTSGSPNEQFF
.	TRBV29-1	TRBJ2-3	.	TGCAGCGCATTAGGGGACACAGATACGCAGTATTTT	CSALGDTDTQYF
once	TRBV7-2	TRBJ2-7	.	TGTGCCAGCAGCTTAGGCGGGATGACTCACGAGCAGTACTTC	CASSLGGMTHEQYF
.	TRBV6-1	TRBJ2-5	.	TGTGCCAGCAGTGCCCTTTTACTAGGACCCCAAGAGACCCAGTACTTC	CASSALLLGPQETQYF
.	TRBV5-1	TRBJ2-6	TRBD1	TGCGCCAGCAGCAACCCCGGACAGGGGAGGCGGGCCAACGTCCTGACTTTC	CASSNPGQGRRANVLTF
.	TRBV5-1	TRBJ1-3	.	TGCGCCAGCAGCGGGGGACAAGGTGGAAACACCATATATTTT	CASSGGQGGNTIYF
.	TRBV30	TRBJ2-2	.	TGTGCCTGGAGTGTCCGGCACAGAGACACCGGGGAGCTGTTTTTT	CAWSVRHRDTGELFF
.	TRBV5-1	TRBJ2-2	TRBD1	TGCGCCAGCAGCCCGCTTGGGACAGGGGGCACCGGGGAGCTGTTTTTT	CASSPLGTGGTGELFF
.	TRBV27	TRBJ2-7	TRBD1	TGTGCCAGCAGTTTACGGGGACAGCTGACCTACGAGCAGTACTTC	CASSLRGQLTYEQYF
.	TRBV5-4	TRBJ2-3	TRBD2	TGTGCCAGCAGCTTTCCTAGCGGGATGGGGGATACGCAGTATTTT	CASSFPSGMGDTQYF
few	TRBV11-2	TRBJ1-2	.	TGTGCCAGCAGCCCAGTGTCGGGGTTCTATGGCTACACCTTC	CASSPVSGFYGYTF
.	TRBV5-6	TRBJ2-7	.	TGTGCCAGCAGCTTGTGGGCAGGGGAGTACGAGCAGTACTTC	CASSLWAGEYEQYF
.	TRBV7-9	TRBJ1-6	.	TGTGCCAGCAGCTTAGACCACTATTCACCCCTCCACTTT	CASSLDHYSPLHF
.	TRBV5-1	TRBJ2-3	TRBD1	TGCGCCAGCGCCCGGACAGGGATTAACACAGATACGCAGTATTTT	CASARTGINTDTQYF
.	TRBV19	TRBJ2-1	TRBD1	TGTGCCAGTACCAAGGCCGGGACAGGGGCCTACAATGAGCAGTTCTTC	CASTKAGTGAYNEQFF
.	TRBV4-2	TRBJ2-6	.	TGTGCCAGCAGCCAAGGAGGCCAGGGGTTCCCTGGGGCCAACGTCCTGACTTTC	CASSQGGQGFPGANVLTF
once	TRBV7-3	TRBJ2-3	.	TGTGCCAGCAGCTCCCCGGAGTTGGTCGGGGATACGCAGTATTTT	CASSSPELVGDTQYF
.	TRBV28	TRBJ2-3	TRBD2	TGTGCCACCCTAGCGGGAGGCCACGTTCGGTCAGATACGCAGTATTTT	CATLAGGHVRSDTQYF
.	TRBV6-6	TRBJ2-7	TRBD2	TGTGCCAGCAACCTGGCGGGCGGGAGGAGGTACGAGCAGTACTTC	CASNLAGGRRYEQYF
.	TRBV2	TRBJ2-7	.	TGTGCCAGCAGTGAAGCCATGAGGAATGGCGAGCAGTACTTC	CASSEAMRNGEQYF
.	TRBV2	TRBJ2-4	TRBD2	TGTGCCAGCAGTGGGACGGGGGGCAAAAACATTCAGTACTTC	CASSGTGGKNIQYF
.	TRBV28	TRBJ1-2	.	TGTGCCAGCAGTTTGGCAGGGCATGACTATGGCTACACCTTC	CASSLAGHDYGYTF
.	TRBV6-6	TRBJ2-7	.	TGTGCCAGCAGTTACGGCACCTACGAGCAGTACTTC	CASSYGTYEQYF
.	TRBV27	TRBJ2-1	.	TGTGCCAGCAGGACGGAGGGACCCGTCTCCTACAATGAGCAGTTCTTC	CASRTEGPVSYNEQFF
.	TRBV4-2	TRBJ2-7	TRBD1	TGTGCCAGCAGCCAAGTCGGACAGGGGGAAATTAGATCCTACGAGCAGTACTTC	CASSQVGQGEIRSYEQYF
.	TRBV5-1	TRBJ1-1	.	TGCGCCAGCAGCACGGGACACCCCATGGGGCCTGCTTTCTTT	CASSTGHPMGPAFF
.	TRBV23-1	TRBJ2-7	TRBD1	TGCGCCAGCAGTCAAACTATAAGCCGACAGGGGGCGAGCTACGAGCAGTACTTC	CASSQTISRQGASYEQYF
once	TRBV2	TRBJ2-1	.	TGTGCCAGCAGATATTTCAATGAGCAGTTCTTC	CASRYFNEQFF
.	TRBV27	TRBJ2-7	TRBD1	TGTGCCAGCAGACGAACAGGGGGGACTTACGAGCAGTACTTC	CASRRTGGTYEQYF
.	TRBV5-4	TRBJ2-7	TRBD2	TGTGCCAGCAGCTTGGGTGGGGGACTAGCGGGAGGGCCCTACGAGCAGTACTTC	CASSLGGGLAGGPYEQYF
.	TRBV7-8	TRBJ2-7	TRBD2	TGTGCCAGCAGCCTAACGACTAGCTCCCACGAGCAGTACTTC	CASSLTTSSHEQYF
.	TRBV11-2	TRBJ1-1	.	TGTGCCAGCAGCTGGGGGCCGAACACTGAAGCTTTCTTT	CASSWGPNTEAFF
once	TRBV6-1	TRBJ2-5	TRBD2	TGTGCCAGCAGTGCTAGCGGACAAGAGACCCAGTACTTC	CASSASGQETQYF
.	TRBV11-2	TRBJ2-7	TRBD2	TGTGCCAGCAGCAGACTAGCGGGGGGGGCCTACGAGCAGTACTTC	CASSRLAGGAYEQYF
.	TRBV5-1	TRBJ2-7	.	TGCGCCAGCAGCATAGCGGCTAGCTCCTACGAGCAGTACTTC	CASSIAASSYEQYF
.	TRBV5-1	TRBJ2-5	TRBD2	TGCGCCAGCAGCTTACCCTTTTCGGGAGGGAAGACCCAGTACTTC	CASSLPFSGGKTQYF
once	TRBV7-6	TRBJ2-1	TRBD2	TGTGCCAGCAGCTTTAGTGGGCGGGGGGAAGACAATGAGCAGTTCTTC	CASSFSGRGEDNEQFF
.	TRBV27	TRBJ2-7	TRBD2	TGTGCCAGCAGTTCGGGACTAGCGGGAGCGTACGAGCAGTACTTC	CASSSGLAGAYEQYF
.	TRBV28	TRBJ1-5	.	TGTGCCAGCAGGTCCCAGGGGAGTCAGCCCCAGCATTTT	CASRSQGSQPQHF